One sample yielded the 29 T cell receptor beta chains listed below, sequenced in a study of blood T cell repertoires in COVID-19. Sequenced by immunoSEQ multiplex PCR; TCRdb stores in-frame clones only, minus some. The sample records over 100,000 clones, roughly three quarters being singletons. Sequenced sample: peripheral blood. The receptors derive from a woman in her seventies with acute or convalescent COVID-19.

The rearrangement uses TRBV5-6 and TRBJ1-1; no clear D gene. CDR1 SGHDT and CDR2 YYEEEE come from the germline V gene. The CDR3 totals 13 residues. V was cut by 5 bases and J by 0 bases, with 8 bases left in between. The CDR3 coding sequence is TGTGCCAGCAGTCTTCAGATGAACACTGAAGCTTTCTTT. As protein: CASSLQMNTEAFF.

In its sample, this clone was seen a few times. The chain combines TRBV7-2 with TRBJ1-4; 10 bases are a match to TRBD1. Germline CDR1 SGHTA, CDR2 FQGNSA. V was clipped by 5 bases and J by 5 bases; unmatched bases: 5. The CDR3 is made up of 15 amino acids. CDR3 DNA: TGTGCCAGCAGCGAACGACAGGGGGCCAATGAAAAACTGTTTTTT. This gives the protein CASSERQGANEKLFF.

The chain has TRBV18 and TRBJ2-2; the D is unclear. Germline V gene lookup returns CDR1 KGHSH and CDR2 LQKENI. V was shortened by 3 bases and J by 0 bases, with 8 bases between the two germline ends. The CDR3 runs to 15 residues. CDR3 loop: CASSPWRTNTGELFF. For the CDR3, the DNA is TGTGCCAGCTCACCCTGGCGGACGAACACCGGGGAGCTGTTTTTT.

The rearrangement links TRBV2 to TRBJ2-7; D gene uncertain. This CDR3 contains 11 residues. The V and J ends lost 5 bases and 2 bases respectively, with 4 bases between them. From germline, CDR1 is SNHLY and CDR2 FYNNEI. CDR3: CASSRAYEQYF. In nucleotides, the CDR3 is TGTGCCAGCAGTCGAGCCTACGAGCAGTACTTC.

Ten or more counts support this clone. The rearrangement joins TRBV2 to TRBJ2-3, with 10 bases aligning to TRBD1. CDR3 length: 15 amino acids. Germline loops: CDR1 SNHLY, CDR2 FYNNEI. Losses at the gene ends were 6 bases for V and 3 bases for J; bases not matched to a gene: 6. CDR3 sequence reads: CASRQRTGGTDTQYF. In nucleotides, the CDR3 is TGTGCCAGCAGGCAAAGGACAGGGGGGACAGATACGCAGTATTTT. Full variable domain (rest looked up from reference TRBV2 and TRBJ2-3): EPEVTQTPSHQVTQMGQEVILRCVPISNHLYFYWYRQILGQKVEFLVSFYNNEISEKSEIFDDQFSVERPDGSNFTLKIRSTKLEDSAMYFCASRQRTGGTDTQYFGPGTRLTVL.

The genes are TRBV11-2 and TRBJ2-3; 9 bases are a match to TRBD2. This CDR3 is built from 18 residues. V was clipped by 4 bases and J by 2 bases; unmatched bases: 13. Germline CDR1 and CDR2: SGHAT and FQNNGV. The DNA for the CDR3 is TGTGCCAGCAGCTCCCCGTGGCGGGGGGGCGAGCACACAGATACGCAGTATTTT. Translating gives CASSSPWRGGEHTDTQYF.

This clone was seen a few times. The chain recombines TRBV14 with TRBJ2-5, with D hard to call. Trimming removed 1 base from V and 5 bases from J, with 11 bases in between. CDR3 size: 14 residues. From germline, CDR1 is SGHDN and CDR2 FVKESK. The CDR3 reads CASSQVVRRETQYF. The CDR3 coding sequence is TGTGCCAGCAGCCAAGTCGTTCGGCGGGAGACCCAGTACTTC. The whole variable domain, filled in from reference TRBV14 and TRBJ2-5, reads EAGVTQFPSHSVIEKGQTVTLRCDPISGHDNLYWYRRVMGKEIKFLLHFVKESKQDESGMPNNRFLAERTGGTYSTLKVQPAELEDSGVYFCASSQVVRRETQYFGPGTRLLVL.

The V and J genes are TRBV24-1 and TRBJ2-2, with D unclear. V dropped 3 bases and J dropped 1 base, with 8 bases sitting between them. Per the germline V gene, CDR1 is KGHDR and CDR2 is SFDVKD. The CDR3 spans 15 residues. The CDR3: CATSDAEKNTGELFF. The CDR3 region has the DNA TGTGCCACCAGTGATGCAGAAAAGAACACCGGGGAGCTGTTTTTT.

This rearrangement joins TRBV24-1 to TRBJ2-3; TRBD2 matches 8 bases. This CDR3 region has 15 residues. J lost 1 base, V lost 7 bases, and 6 bases had no gene match. Germline lookup yields CDR1 KGHDR and CDR2 SFDVKD. As DNA, the CDR3 is TGTGCCACCAGGCCACGGGAGGGCGGCACAGATACGCAGTATTTT. Translating gives CATRPREGGTDTQYF.

The chain carries TRBV18 and TRBJ2-2; no reliable D call. The CDR3 runs 15 residues. Germline values: CDR1 KGHSH, CDR2 LQKENI. V gave up 6 bases and J gave up 0 bases, with 11 bases separating them. CDR3 in amino acids: CASSMRRANTGELFF. The CDR3 DNA reads TGTGCCAGCTCTATGAGGCGCGCGAACACCGGGGAGCTGTTTTTT.

This clone was counted between two and nine times. The V and J genes are TRBV7-9 and TRBJ2-7, with D perhaps TRBD2 (7 bases). V shed 5 bases and J shed 2 bases, with 13 bases lying between them. Germline CDR1 and CDR2: SEHNR and FQNEAQ (reference sequence). The CDR3 is 14 residues long. CDR3: CASSKGEGTYEQYF. The CDR3 DNA is TGTGCCAGCAGCAAGGGGGAGGGGACCTACGAGCAGTACTTC.

The chain joins TRBV3-1 (or the pseudogene TRBV3-2) to TRBJ2-5; 11 nucleotides line up with TRBD2. The V segment lost 1 base and the J segment 5 bases; nucleotides outside the gene matches: 6. The CDR3 runs 16 residues. The germline gives CDR1 LGHDT, CDR2 YNNKEL (reference sequence). CDR3 DNA: TGTGCCAGCAGCCAAGTATTAGCGGGGGGGCCGGAGACCCAGTACTTC. Translated, it gives CASSQVLAGGPETQYF.

This chain links TRBV30 with TRBJ2-7, with TRBD1 identical over 11 bases. The V and J ends lost 5 bases and 10 bases, in that order; junction bases with no gene match: 7. This CDR3 region has 12 residues. CDR1 GTSNPN and CDR2 SVGIG come from the germline V gene (reference sequence). The CDR3 here is CAWGGQGGLQYF. As DNA, the CDR3 is TGTGCCTGGGGGGGACAGGGGGGCCTACAGTACTTC.

The gene calls are TRBV6-5 and TRBJ1-6; a weak D match, TRBD1 (5 bases). Germline V lookup: CDR1 MNHEY, CDR2 SVGAGI. V was cut by 3 bases and J by 10 bases, with 19 bases left in between. The CDR3 is 16 residues long. The DNA for the CDR3 is TGTGCCAGCAGTTATGCGGGGTGGGGGGGGAGGTCACCCCTCCACTTT. Translating gives CASSYAGWGGRSPLHF.

The chain couples TRBV28 to TRBJ1-4, with a possible D match to TRBD1 (6 bases). This CDR3 contains 15 residues. The germline V and J ends were trimmed by 2 bases and 8 bases, with 15 bases remaining between them. The germline V gene has CDR1 MDHEN and CDR2 SYDVKM. This CDR3 reads CASSLPAGAGEKLFF. As DNA, the CDR3 is TGTGCCAGCAGTTTACCGGCAGGGGCTGGAGAAAAACTGTTTTTT.

The V gene is TRBV7-9, the J gene TRBJ1-2; TRBD1 agrees at 9 bases. The CDR3 loop spans 15 amino acids. CDR1 and CDR2 (germline): SEHNR, FQNEAQ (reference sequence). Trimming at V came to 2 bases and at J to 6 bases, leaving 7 bases not matched to a gene. The CDR3 protein is CASSLPDRGLDGYTF. As DNA, the CDR3 is TGTGCCAGCAGCTTACCCGACAGGGGGTTGGATGGCTACACCTTC.

V usage is TRBV28 and J usage is TRBJ1-5; D unresolved. The V and J ends lost 5 bases and 6 bases respectively, with 14 bases between them. CDR3 size: 14 residues. From germline, CDR1 is MDHEN and CDR2 SYDVKM. The DNA for the CDR3 is TGTGCCAGCAGTACTAGTGAGGCGGGTCAGCCCCAGCATTTT. It specifies CASSTSEAGQPQHF.

This clone was detected many times. The chain combines TRBV7-2 with TRBJ1-1, with a possible D match to TRBD1 (5 bases). V dropped 2 bases and J dropped 7 bases, with 14 bases sitting between them. Germline lookup yields CDR1 SGHTA and CDR2 FQGNSA. This CDR3 region has 14 residues. In DNA form, the CDR3 reads TGTGCCAGCAGCTTACTAGGGGCGTGGGGTGAAGCTTTCTTT. Its protein is CASSLLGAWGEAFF.

J is TRBJ2-2 and V is TRBV7-8, with no clear D. Between the trimmed V and J ends, which lost 2 bases and 9 bases, there was a span of 10 bases. Germline V gene data show CDR1 as SGHVS and CDR2 as FQNEAQ. The CDR3 is 13 residues long. The CDR3 DNA sequence: TGTGCCAGCAGCTTACGGGTAGTCCGGGAGCTGTTTTTT. It specifies CASSLRVVRELFF.

This clone was recorded many times. CDR3 coding DNA: TGTGCCAGCAGCCCCGGACTATTTAGTACAGATACGCAGTATTTT. Its protein is CASSPGLFSTDTQYF. The chain couples TRBV2 to TRBJ2-3; weak D call: TRBD2 (6 bases). Germline V gene sequence: CDR1 SNHLY, CDR2 FYNNEI. The CDR3 is made up of 15 amino acids. Trimming shortened V by 6 bases and J by 3 bases, and 16 bases separated the two germline ends.

This chain uses TRBV19 with TRBJ1-2; TRBD1 aligns across 7 bases. Germline CDR1 LNHDA, CDR2 SQIVND (reference sequence). J gave up 1 base and V 4 bases, and 9 bases lay outside the gene matches. This CDR3 spans 16 amino acids. CDR3 coding DNA: TGTGCCAGTAGTACCGGACAGGCCCCCCTTAACTATGGCTACACCTTC. This sequence encodes CASSTGQAPLNYGYTF.

J is TRBJ2-1 and V is TRBV7-2, with 8 bases that match TRBD1. The CDR3 has 16 amino acids. The junction had 10 bases not matched to a gene; V was cut back by 1 base and J by 8 bases. In germline, CDR1 is SGHTA, CDR2 FQGNSA. This CDR3 reads CASSLVGTGSVDEQFF. The CDR3 bases are TGTGCCAGCAGCTTAGTCGGGACAGGTTCAGTGGATGAGCAGTTCTTC.

This clone was detected only once. The chain links TRBV27 to TRBJ1-4; 8 positions match TRBD1. The CDR3 has 14 amino acids. The trim removed 6 bases at V and 8 bases at J, leaving 8 bases unmatched. Germline values: CDR1 MNHEY, CDR2 SMNVEV (reference sequence). The CDR3 DNA reads as TGTGCCAGCAGGCGACAGGGGATGCGGGAAAAACTGTTTTTT. Protein: CASRRQGMREKLFF. Together with reference TRBV27 and TRBJ1-4, the CDR3 gives the full variable domain: EAQVTQNPRYLITVTGKKLTVTCSQNMNHEYMSWYRQDPGLGLRQIYYSMNVEVTDKGDVPEGYKVSRKEKRNFPLILESPSPNQTSLYFCASRRQGMREKLFFGSGTQLSVL.

The chain has TRBV9 and TRBJ2-3, with 9 bases aligning to TRBD2. The CDR3 length is 18 residues. Germline V lookup: CDR1 SGDLS, CDR2 YYNGEE. The V and J ends lost 4 bases and 2 bases, in that order; junction bases with no gene match: 14. DNA of the CDR3: TGTGCCAGCAGCTCAACTGCGGGAGGGCGGGGGACCACAGATACGCAGTATTTT. Its protein product is CASSSTAGGRGTTDTQYF.

V and J are TRBV5-8 and TRBJ2-7; 8 bases fit TRBD1. Germline V gene data show CDR1 as SGHTS and CDR2 as YDEGEE. The CDR3 has 14 residues. Trimming removed 6 bases from V and 6 bases from J; junction bases left unmatched: 11. The CDR3 DNA follows: TGTGCCAGCAACGCACTGGGACAGGAGAGCGAGCAGTACTTC. This sequence encodes CASNALGQESEQYF.

This clone came up a few times. The chain recombines TRBV9 with TRBJ2-2; TRBD2 matches 14 bases. This CDR3 has 20 residues. Trimming removed 3 bases from V and 3 bases from J; junction bases left unmatched: 13. The V gene's germline CDR1 is SGDLS and CDR2 YYNGEE. The CDR3 loop reads CASSARPLRLAGGDTGELFF. Here the CDR3 DNA reads TGTGCCAGCAGCGCAAGACCGCTTAGACTAGCGGGAGGGGACACCGGGGAGCTGTTTTTT.

The J gene is TRBJ2-7, the V gene TRBV5-8, with a tentative D call TRBD1 (6 bases). Germline CDR1 is SGHTS and CDR2 is YDEGEE. Trimming left V 8 bases short and J 4 bases short, with 19 bases between. The CDR3 extends over 14 amino acids. In DNA, the CDR3 is TGTGCCAGTAGGAGACGAGGGGGTAGGTACGAGCAGTACTTC. This gives the protein CASRRRGGRYEQYF. Full variable domain (outside the CDR3, taken from reference TRBV5-8 and TRBJ2-7): EAGVTQSPTHLIKTRGQQATLRCSPISGHTSVYWYQQALGLGLQFLLWYDEGEERNRGNFPPRFSGRQFPNYSSELNVNALELEDSALYLCASRRRGGRYEQYFGPGTRLTVT.

This clone has ten or more counts. The chain has TRBV9 and TRBJ1-2; D possibly corresponds to TRBD1 (5 bases). V was shortened by 0 bases and J by 6 bases, with 27 bases between the two germline ends. Germline assignment: CDR1 SGDLS and CDR2 YYNGEE. The CDR3 has 19 residues. CDR3 bases: TGTGCCAGCAGCGTAGCTACGGGTGGGATCCGGCAGGGTGAAAATGGCTACACCTTC. This gives the protein CASSVATGGIRQGENGYTF.

This sequence joins TRBV11-3 and TRBJ1-2; tentative D call: TRBD1 (6 bases). The germline gives CDR1 SGHNT, CDR2 YENEEA. The germline V and J ends were trimmed by 5 bases and 1 base, with 26 bases remaining between them. The CDR3 extends over 19 amino acids. The CDR3 DNA reads as TGTGCCAGCAGCCCTGCGAAGGGACACTTTACCCACTTTAACTATGGCTACACCTTC. This codes for CASSPAKGHFTHFNYGYTF.